The rows below give T cell receptor beta chains drawn from one sample of a study of shared clonotypes between healthy human individuals. Produced via immunoSEQ multiplex PCR; TCRdb's table is partial and in-frame only. The repertoire includes some 2,100,000 clones, approximately 94% of them detected once, and less than 0.15% sits in the top ten. Sequencing input: naive CD4+ T cells sorted from blood. All receptors derive from a man aged 18 to 35 in good health. Both conserved end residues are part of each CDR3. Each record gives: D gene, clone size, V gene, J gene, CDR3 DNA, CDR3 protein. A D gene is named only where the DNA matches it firmly. Not all rows give a size; the values are once, few, many and, for expanded clones, a class.

>-|-|TRBV28|TRBJ2-3
TGTGCCAGCAGTCATCAACGACTGGGTTTCACAGATACGCAGTATTTT
CASSHQRLGFTDTQYF
>TRBD1|-|TRBV11-2|TRBJ1-6
TGTGCCAGCAGCGCCCGGGACAGGCATAATTCACCCCTCCACTTT
CASSARDRHNSPLHF
>-|-|TRBV9|TRBJ2-7
TGTGCCAGCAGCGCCAGCGACTACGAGCAGTACTTC
CASSASDYEQYF
>-|-|TRBV10-3|TRBJ2-7
TGTGCCATCAGTGAGTCCTTCTTCCTAGGGTCCTACGAGCAGTACTTC
CAISESFFLGSYEQYF
>-|-|TRBV11-3|TRBJ2-2
TGTGCCAGCAGCTTAGATCCCCGCGCCGGGGAGCTGTTTTTT
CASSLDPRAGELFF
>-|-|TRBV18|TRBJ2-7
TGTGCCAGCTCACCACACAGCCTACAAGCCTCCTACGAGCAGTACTTC
CASSPHSLQASYEQYF
>TRBD1|-|TRBV30|TRBJ1-4
TGTGCCTGGGAGGGGACAGTCTCTAATGAAAAACTGTTTTTT
CAWEGTVSNEKLFF
>-|-|TRBV19|TRBJ1-5
TGTGCCAGTAGTCACGGGCAGCCCCAGCATTTT
CASSHGQPQHF
>TRBD1|-|TRBV19|TRBJ2-7
TGTGCCAGTAGTATACAGTCTGTCAGGGGGTACGAGCAGTACTTC
CASSIQSVRGYEQYF
>-|once|TRBV18|TRBJ1-1
TGTGCCAGCTCACCAAACAGTGGGGACACTGAAGCTTTCTTT
CASSPNSGDTEAFF
>-|-|TRBV1|TRBJ1-6
TGCACCAGCATGCCTACCGGGCCAAAAGCCAGTCTGGGCAATTCACCCCTCCACTTT
CTSMPTGPKASLGNSPLHF
>-|-|TRBV10-3|TRBJ1-2
TGTGCCATCAGTGAGTCGCCAGGGGTGGGCTATGGCTACACCTTC
CAISESPGVGYGYTF
>TRBD2|-|TRBV5-1|TRBJ2-3
TGCGCCAGCAGCTTGGGCGGGAGTGGAGATACGCAGTATTTT
CASSLGGSGDTQYF
>-|once|TRBV2|TRBJ2-1
TGTGCCAGCAGTGCCCAACTCAGCGGATACAATGAGCAGTTCTTC
CASSAQLSGYNEQFF
>-|few|TRBV13|TRBJ1-2
TGTGCCAGCAGCTTAGGCATAAGGACGGCTAACGGCTACACCTTC
CASSLGIRTANGYTF
>TRBD1|-|TRBV7-8|TRBJ2-3
TGTGCCAGCAGCTTAAGAAGGGACAGGGGCACAGATACGCAGTATTTT
CASSLRRDRGTDTQYF
>-|-|TRBV4-1|TRBJ2-5
TGCGCCAGCAGCCAAGAGGAGGGACCCGGCGGGACCCAGTACTTC
CASSQEEGPGGTQYF
>-|-|TRBV7-6|TRBJ2-1
TGTGCCAGCAGCCGGGGAAGCGCGACCTACAATGAGCAGTTCTTC
CASSRGSATYNEQFF
>TRBD2|-|TRBV19|TRBJ2-7
TGTGCCAGTACCACGGGACTAGCAGGGGAGCAGTACTTC
CASTTGLAGEQYF
>-|-|TRBV5-5|TRBJ1-5
TGTGCCAGCATGCAGGATGTCGGCAATCAGCCCCAGCATTTT
CASMQDVGNQPQHF
>-|-|TRBV6-1|TRBJ1-2
TGTGCCAGCAGTCTGAGTGGCTATGGCTACACCTTC
CASSLSGYGYTF
>TRBD1|-|TRBV30|TRBJ1-4
TGTGCCTGGATTTGGAGGGGGCGAGAAAAACTGTTTTTT
CAWIWRGREKLFF
>-|-|TRBV5-8|TRBJ2-1
TGTGCCAGCCGTCGTAGTGCTGAGCAGTTCTTC
CASRRSAEQFF
>-|-|TRBV10-3|TRBJ2-2
TGTGCCAGTAGCGGTGGCGGGGAGCTGTTTTTT
CASSGGGELFF